Listed here are 16 T cell receptor beta chains from one sample, sequenced in a study of cytomegalovirus exposure and HLA in healthy donors. With 60 Vbeta and 13 Jbeta primers, the PCR was carried out. Measured with immunoSEQ multiplex PCR; TCRdb has only the in-frame clones, and not every one. The table lists 240,000 or so clones, 70% to 90% of them singletons. Material for sequencing was PBMCs. The receptors come from a woman aged 60-75 years in good health and CMV-seropositive.

This chain joins TRBV4-1 and TRBJ2-2, with a possible D match to TRBD1 (6 bases). V lost 1 base, J lost 1 base, and 10 bases lay in between. The CDR3 runs to 16 residues. The germline V gene has CDR1 MGHRA and CDR2 YSYEKL. CDR3 loop: CASSQGQVRNTGELFF. DNA for the CDR3: TGCGCCAGCAGCCAAGGACAGGTCCGGAACACCGGGGAGCTGTTTTTT.

V usage is TRBV11-2 and J usage is TRBJ2-3, with 13 bases lining up with TRBD2. The germline CDR1 and CDR2 sequences are SGHAT and FQNNGV. Losses at the gene ends were 1 base for V and 2 bases for J; bases not matched to a gene: 9. CDR3 length: 19 amino acids. CDR3: CASSLAWGLAGYLTDTQYF. The CDR3 nucleotides read TGTGCCAGCAGCTTAGCCTGGGGACTAGCGGGATACCTCACAGATACGCAGTATTTT.

Only a few counts were recorded for this clone. V usage is TRBV7-2 and J usage is TRBJ2-2, with D possibly TRBD1 on 5 matching bases. The germline V and J ends were trimmed by 2 bases and 5 bases, with 9 bases remaining between them. Germline CDR1 and CDR2: SGHTA and FQGNSA. The CDR3 totals 14 residues. CDR3: CASSLMDTTGELFF. CDR3 DNA: TGTGCCAGCAGCTTAATGGACACTACCGGGGAGCTGTTTTTT.

The chain is built from TRBV7-9 and TRBJ2-1; D is uncertain. This CDR3 is built from 16 residues. V shed 4 bases and J shed 0 bases, with 13 bases lying between them. In germline, CDR1 is SEHNR, CDR2 FQNEAQ (reference sequence). Written as DNA, the CDR3 is TGTGCCAGCAGCTCTACCGTGGCTAGCTCCTACAATGAGCAGTTCTTC. Translation: CASSSTVASSYNEQFF. The full variable domain, with the rest looked up from reference TRBV7-9 and TRBJ2-1, is DTGVSQNPRHKITKRGQNVTFRCDPISEHNRLYWYRQTLGQGPEFLTYFQNEAQLEKSRLLSDRFSAERPKGSFSTLEIQRTEQGDSAMYLCASSSTVASSYNEQFFGPGTRLTVL.

This sequence joins TRBV6-6 and TRBJ1-2, with TRBD1 matching 7 bases. The CDR3 totals 12 residues. J was trimmed by 6 bases and V by 8 bases; bases with no gene match: 6. Per the germline V gene, CDR1 is MNHNY and CDR2 is SVGAGI (reference sequence). CDR3 DNA sequence: TGTGCCAGCCAAAGGGGGACAGATGGCTACACCTTC. Protein product: CASQRGTDGYTF.

The rearrangement uses TRBV19 and TRBJ1-5, with D hard to call. CDR3 length: 14 amino acids. Germline lookup yields CDR1 LNHDA and CDR2 SQIVND (reference sequence). With 2 bases removed from V and 1 base from J, the gap between germline ends came to 6 bases. CDR3 loop: CASSIPRSNQPQHF. CDR3 sequence (DNA): TGTGCCAGTAGTATACCGAGGAGCAATCAGCCCCAGCATTTT.

The chain recombines TRBV5-1 with TRBJ1-2, with 7 nucleotides matching TRBD1. CDR1 is SGHRS, CDR2 YFSETQ, per germline. Trimming removed 4 bases from V and 6 bases from J; junction bases left unmatched: 9. This CDR3 spans 14 amino acids. CDR3 sequence: CASSARGSMDGYTF. As DNA, the CDR3 is TGCGCCAGCAGCGCCAGGGGGTCGATGGATGGCTACACCTTC.

For the CDR3, the DNA is TGTGCCAGCAGCTCTTACAGGGGGCTGGGGGAGACCCAGTACTTC. Residues: CASSSYRGLGETQYF. This sequence joins TRBV28 and TRBJ2-5; TRBD1 matches at 9 bases. CDR3 length equals 15 residues. With 6 bases clipped from V and 5 bases from J, the junction kept 10 bases outside the gene matches. CDR1 and CDR2 (germline): MDHEN, SYDVKM.

This chain connects TRBV7-2 to TRBJ2-7, with D unresolved. Germline values: CDR1 SGHTA, CDR2 FQGNSA. Between the trimmed V and J ends, which lost 2 bases and 2 bases, there was a span of 7 bases. The CDR3 consists of 13 residues. CDR3 loop: CASSLSPTYEQYF. The CDR3 DNA follows: TGTGCCAGCAGCTTAAGCCCGACCTACGAGCAGTACTTC.

The chain joins TRBV7-3 to TRBJ2-5, with D perhaps TRBD1 (5 bases). CDR1 is SGHTA and CDR2 is FQGTGA in the germline V gene. CDR3 length: 15 residues. V was clipped by 4 bases and J by 6 bases, with 18 bases between them. This CDR3 is CASSSSPGIGKTQYF. In DNA, the CDR3 is TGTGCCAGCAGCTCCTCGCCAGGGATTGGGAAGACCCAGTACTTC.

The CDR3 spells CASSWGRGGLQPQHF. The CDR3 DNA reads TGTGCCAGTAGTTGGGGGCGGGGGGGCCTTCAGCCCCAGCATTTT. V gene TRBV19 combines with J gene TRBJ1-5, with D maybe TRBD1 (6 bases). Trimming removed 5 bases at V and 6 bases at J, with 17 bases between. The CDR3 totals 15 residues. Germline V gene sequence: CDR1 LNHDA, CDR2 SQIVND (reference sequence).

CDR3 nucleotides: TGTGCCAGCCGGGACTCCAGCTCCTACGAGCAGTACTTC. This codes for CASRDSSSYEQYF. V is TRBV2 and J is TRBJ2-7, with D perhaps TRBD2 (6 bases). The CDR3 is 13 residues long. From germline, CDR1 is SNHLY and CDR2 FYNNEI. V lost 8 bases, J lost 0 bases, and 11 bases lay in between.

Details on this clone: At one of its ends the junction is not consistent with the germline gene, which may arise from a read error. The V gene is TRBV14, the J gene TRBJ2-7; TRBD2 matches 7 bases. Germline V CDR1 and CDR2: SGHDN, FVKESK. This CDR3 contains 15 residues. CDR3 region: CASSQGGGASYEQCF. The CDR3 coding sequence is TGTGCCAGCAGCCAAGGGGGAGGGGCCTCCTACGAGCAGTGCTTC.

The rearrangement uses TRBV2 and TRBJ2-7; a weak D match, TRBD2 (5 bases). CDR1 is SNHLY and CDR2 is FYNNEI in the germline V gene. Trimming pared 4 bases from V and 7 bases from J, leaving 11 bases between. The CDR3 extends over 12 amino acids. CDR3 sequence (DNA): TGTGCCAGCAGTGGCGGGTCTTGGGAGCAGTACTTC. Translation gives CASSGGSWEQYF.

V gene TRBV6-1 combines with J gene TRBJ2-5, with TRBD2 identical over 11 bases. Germline values: CDR1 MNHNS, CDR2 SASEGT. V lost 7 bases and J lost 2; bases outside the gene matches: 6. There are 15 residues in the CDR3. The CDR3 sequence is CASTSGRPGQETQYF. The CDR3 coding sequence is TGTGCCAGCACTAGCGGGAGGCCCGGACAAGAGACCCAGTACTTC.

This CDR3 is CASSYGASTGANVLTF. CDR3 in DNA: TGTGCCAGCAGTTACGGGGCTTCAACTGGGGCCAACGTCCTGACTTTC. V usage is TRBV6-5 and J usage is TRBJ2-6; D is possibly TRBD1 (5 bases). Germline V gene data show CDR1 as MNHEY and CDR2 as SVGAGI. The germline V and J ends were trimmed by 2 bases and 2 bases, with 10 bases remaining between them. This CDR3 spans 16 amino acids.